This T cell receptor beta chain was recorded in a study of T cells in Graves' hyperthyroidism and ophthalmopathy. Findings and limits, study-wide: Most clonotypes expanded in the thyroid (above 0.001) were also present in blood.

This clonotype has ten or more counts. The antigen is unknown. The V and J ends lost 2 bases and 5 bases, in that order; junction bases with no gene match: 4. The CDR3 length is 15 residues. From germline, CDR1 is MNHEY and CDR2 SVGEGT. TCR beta CDR3 region amplification was performed from RNA transcripts. The HTBI primer set served for first-round RT-PCR of the TCR CDR3. TCRdb redid the calling of the multiplex PCR reads with MiXCR, one entry per CDR3 protein. This sample has hundreds of thousands of distinct CDR3 sequences, with about an eighth found just once. Source material: blood. The V and J genes are TRBV6-2 or TRBV6-3 and TRBJ2-2; 8 nucleotides align to TRBD2. This receptor was obtained from a middle-aged woman with Graves' ophthalmopathy. The CDR3 sequence is CASSYGTSGTGELFF. As DNA, the CDR3 is TGTGCCAGCAGTTACGGGACTAGTGGGACCGGGGAGCTGTTTTTT.